A single sample gave rise to the 20 T cell receptor beta chains below, sequenced in a study of T-cell reconstitution after alpha-beta-depleted transplantation in children. A TCRbeta library incorporating unique molecular identifiers was prepared. TCRdb itself ran the PCR reads through MiXCR, one entry per CDR3 protein. Seen here are about 200,000 distinct CDR3 sequences, roughly 8.1% observed once, and the top ten hold about 40%. This sample comprised PBMCs, mostly from graft donor cells, obtained 360 days after TCRalphabeta/CD19-depleted stem cell transplant. The source of these receptors is a male patient aged 2 to 9 who had a stem cell transplant for acute myeloid leukemia, so the T cells may come from the graft donor.

This clonotype occurred many times. The chain couples TRBV3-1 to TRBJ2-1; D perhaps matches TRBD2 (5 bases). CDR1 is LGHDT and CDR2 is YNNKEL in the germline V gene (reference sequence). This CDR3 contains 15 residues. V lost 1 base and J lost 7, with 14 bases in between. The CDR3 region has the DNA TGTGCCAGCAGCCAAGTTGAGGGAGCTGGTAATGAGCAGTTCTTC. This sequence encodes CASSQVEGAGNEQFF.

This clonotype was observed at least ten times. The rearrangement joins TRBV5-1 to TRBJ2-5, with D possibly matching TRBD2 (5 bases). V lost 4 bases and J lost 5, with 12 bases in between. The germline gives CDR1 SGHRS, CDR2 YFSETQ. This CDR3 is built from 13 residues. The CDR3 sequence: CASSPLGGETQYF. CDR3 nucleotides: TGCGCCAGCAGCCCCCTAGGAGGTGAGACCCAGTACTTC.

The V call is TRBV7-2, the J call TRBJ2-3; D gene unclear. The germline V gene encodes CDR1 SGHTA and CDR2 FQGNSA. V was clipped by 7 bases and J by 4 bases, with 15 bases between them. The CDR3 loop spans 14 amino acids. The CDR3 is CASTFYRSPDTQYF. CDR3 DNA sequence: TGTGCCAGCACATTTTATAGGTCCCCAGATACGCAGTATTTT.

This clonotype has ten or more counts. The chain couples TRBV5-1 to TRBJ2-3; D possibly uses TRBD1 or TRBD2 (6 bases each). CDR3 length: 15 amino acids. Trimming took 3 bases from V and 4 from J, leaving 15 bases between them. Germline V gene data show CDR1 as SGHRS and CDR2 as YFSETQ. Here the CDR3 DNA reads TGCGCCAGCAGCTCATTCCCGGGGGCCGCAGATACGCAGTATTTT. Protein sequence: CASSSFPGAADTQYF.

In its sample, this clonotype was seen many times. This rearrangement joins TRBV20-1 to TRBJ2-3; maybe TRBD1 (6 bases). The germline CDR1 and CDR2 sequences are DFQATT and SNEGSKA (reference sequence). V was clipped by 5 bases and J by 2 bases, with 11 bases between them. There are 13 residues in the CDR3. The CDR3 bases are TGCAGTGCTTCACGGGACATCACAGATACGCAGTATTTT. Encoded protein: CSASRDITDTQYF.

This clonotype was recorded at least ten times. As DNA, the CDR3 is TGCAGCGTTGCCAAGACAGGGGCCAGACCTCCCTACGAGCAGTACTTC. Protein product: CSVAKTGARPPYEQYF. V and J are TRBV29-1 and TRBJ2-7; 8 bases align to TRBD1. The V gene's germline CDR1 is SQVTM and CDR2 ANQGSEA. Trimming removed 4 bases from V and 2 bases from J; junction bases left unmatched: 13. The CDR3 has 16 amino acids.

The rearrangement links TRBV5-5 to TRBJ2-2, with a tentative D call TRBD1 (6 bases). Germline V gene sequence: CDR1 SGHKS, CDR2 YYEKEE (reference sequence). The length of the CDR3 is 18 residues. V shed 9 bases and J shed 6 bases, with 30 bases lying between them. CDR3 coding DNA: TGTGCCACCAGGCTAAAAGGCTGGACAGTCGGATCCGCCGGGGAGCTGTTTTTT. Its protein is CATRLKGWTVGSAGELFF.

This clonotype was counted a few times. The chain recombines TRBV18 with TRBJ2-7; 7 nucleotides match TRBD2. Germline V CDR1 and CDR2: KGHSH, LQKENI. V dropped 1 base and J dropped 0; count of bases not matched to a gene: 3. The CDR3 is made up of 15 amino acids. Written as DNA, the CDR3 is TGTGCCAGCTCACCACGGGAGGGGAGCTCCTACGAGCAGTACTTC. As protein: CASSPREGSSYEQYF.

V gene TRBV18 combines with J gene TRBJ2-4, with D unclear. V was cut by 5 bases and J by 0 bases, with 17 bases left in between. The CDR3 sequence is 17 residues long. Germline V gene sequence: CDR1 KGHSH, CDR2 LQKENI. Here the CDR3 reads CASSSTMSEVAKNIQYF. In nucleotides, the CDR3 is TGTGCCAGCTCATCGACAATGTCGGAAGTAGCCAAAAACATTCAGTACTTC.

This clonotype was detected ten times or more. The rearrangement links TRBV5-5 to TRBJ2-1; 7 bases align to TRBD1. The ends lost 0 bases at V and 5 bases at J; junction bases unmatched: 5. CDR1 is SGHKS, CDR2 YYEKEE, per germline (reference sequence). The CDR3 spans 15 residues. CDR3 in DNA: TGTGCCAGCAGCTTGGAGGGGGCGCTGAACAATGAGCAGTTCTTC. This sequence encodes CASSLEGALNNEQFF.

The rearrangement uses TRBV5-1 and TRBJ2-5; 9 nucleotides line up with TRBD2. After removal of 1 base from V and 5 bases from J, the junction contained 6 bases not matched to a gene. This CDR3 comprises 15 residues. From germline, CDR1 is SGHRS and CDR2 YFSETQ. CDR3 sequence (DNA): TGCGCCAGCAGCTTGTGGCGGGGGGGCCATGAGACCCAGTACTTC. It translates to CASSLWRGGHETQYF.

This clonotype was detected a few times. The chain employs TRBV12-3 or TRBV12-4 and TRBJ2-2; 8 positions match TRBD1. V lost 5 bases and J lost 7; bases outside the gene matches: 12. The CDR3 consists of 16 residues. CDR3 sequence reads: CASSLRGTGPGGELFF. The DNA of the CDR3 is TGTGCCAGCAGTCTGAGGGGGACAGGACCCGGCGGGGAGCTGTTTTTT.

This clonotype was observed a handful of times. The chain uses TRBV27 and TRBJ2-7, with 8 nucleotides matching TRBD2. Germline trimming cut 5 bases from V and 3 bases from J; bases unmatched to any gene: 6. The CDR3 spans 14 residues. Looked up from germline, CDR1 is MNHEY and CDR2 is SMNVEV (reference sequence). DNA of the CDR3: TGTGCCAGCAGTCCCCGGGGGGGCGTCTACGAGCAGTACTTC. Amino acids: CASSPRGGVYEQYF.

There are many counts of this clonotype. The chain has TRBV29-1 and TRBJ2-7; maybe TRBD2 (5 bases). Trimming stripped 6 bases from V and 0 bases from J, with 9 bases between. Germline loops: CDR1 SQVTM, CDR2 ANQGSEA. This CDR3 comprises 12 residues. Written as DNA, the CDR3 is TGCAGCGTAGGACTGAGCTCCTACGAGCAGTACTTC. Protein product: CSVGLSSYEQYF.

This clonotype has ten or more counts. The CDR3 DNA sequence: TGCAGTGCTAGAGTCCCGAGAGGGGGAAAACTGTTTTTT. Protein sequence: CSARVPRGGKLFF. The gene calls are TRBV20-1 and TRBJ1-4; D may be TRBD1 (6 bases). Germline CDR1 and CDR2: DFQATT and SNEGSKA (reference sequence). The CDR3 sequence is 13 residues long. Trimming took off 1 base at V and 10 bases at J, with 13 bases between the two ends.

The rearrangement uses TRBV7-9 and TRBJ2-1; D ambiguous. The CDR3 covers 12 residues. In germline, CDR1 is SEHNR, CDR2 FQNEAQ (reference sequence). V was trimmed by 1 base and J by 9 bases, leaving 7 bases between them. This chain's CDR3 is CASSLVAVEQFF. CDR3 nucleotide sequence: TGTGCCAGCAGCTTAGTGGCGGTTGAGCAGTTCTTC.

This clonotype was counted only a few times. J is TRBJ2-5 and V is TRBV6-5; TRBD2 matches at 8 bases. Germline CDR1 reads MNHEY; CDR2 reads SVGAGI. The CDR3 has 15 residues. Trimming at V came to 2 bases and at J to 0 bases, leaving 2 bases not matched to a gene. CDR3 in amino acids: CASSYGGGNQETQYF. CDR3 coding DNA: TGTGCCAGCAGTTACGGCGGGGGGAACCAAGAGACCCAGTACTTC.

This clonotype has a count of ten or more. The V gene is TRBV5-1, the J gene TRBJ2-1; 8 bases align to TRBD1. The CDR3 sequence is 13 residues long. Trimming removed 4 bases from V and 6 bases from J; junction bases left unmatched: 3. Germline CDR1 SGHRS, CDR2 YFSETQ. The CDR3 region has the DNA TGCGCCAGCAGCCCGGACAGGGTCAATGAGCAGTTCTTC. The encoded protein is CASSPDRVNEQFF. The complete variable domain, with remaining parts taken from reference TRBV5-1 and TRBJ2-1, reads KAGVTQTPRYLIKTRGQQVTLSCSPISGHRSVSWYQQTPGQGLQFLFEYFSETQRNKGNFPGRFSGRQFSNSRSEMNVSTLELGDSALYLCASSPDRVNEQFFGPGTRLTVL.

The V and J genes are TRBV27 and TRBJ2-5, with D possibly TRBD2 on 6 matching bases. There are 14 residues in the CDR3. Trimming took 6 bases from V and 1 from J, leaving 12 bases between them. Germline V gives CDR1 MNHEY, CDR2 SMNVEV (reference sequence). CDR3 sequence: CASSRRGLQETQYF. CDR3 DNA: TGTGCCAGCAGCCGGCGGGGTCTCCAAGAGACCCAGTACTTC.

In its sample, this clonotype was seen a few times. J is TRBJ1-1 and V is TRBV19, with D possibly TRBD1 on 6 matching bases. The CDR3 is 10 residues long. Trimming shortened V by 6 bases and J by 11 bases, and 10 bases separated the two germline ends. The germline CDR1 and CDR2 sequences are LNHDA and SQIVND (reference sequence). The CDR3 is CASRHREAFF. The CDR3 nucleotides are TGTGCCAGTAGGCACAGGGAGGCTTTCTTT.